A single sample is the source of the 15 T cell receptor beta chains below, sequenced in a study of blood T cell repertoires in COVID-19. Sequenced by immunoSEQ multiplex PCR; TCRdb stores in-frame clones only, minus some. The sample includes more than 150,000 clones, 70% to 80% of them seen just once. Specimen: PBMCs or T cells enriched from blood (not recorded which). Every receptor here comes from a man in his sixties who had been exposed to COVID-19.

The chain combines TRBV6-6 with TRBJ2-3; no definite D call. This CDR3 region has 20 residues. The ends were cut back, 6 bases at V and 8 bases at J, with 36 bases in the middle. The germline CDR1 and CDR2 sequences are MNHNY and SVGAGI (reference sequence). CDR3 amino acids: CASSRNSRDRLSAFSATQYF. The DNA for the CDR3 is TGTGCCAGCAGCCGGAACTCCAGAGATAGGTTGAGCGCGTTTAGTGCTACGCAGTATTTT.

The CDR3 nucleotides read TGTGCCAGCAGCAAAGACAGGGTCGGGGGTCAGCCCCAGCATTTT. This sequence encodes CASSKDRVGGQPQHF. V is TRBV2 and J is TRBJ1-5; 7 bases agree with TRBD1. This CDR3 has 15 amino acids. J was trimmed by 6 bases and V by 6 bases; bases with no gene match: 11. Germline CDR1 is SNHLY and CDR2 is FYNNEI. Filled out from reference TRBV2 and TRBJ1-5, the complete variable domain reads EPEVTQTPSHQVTQMGQEVILRCVPISNHLYFYWYRQILGQKVEFLVSFYNNEISEKSEIFDDQFSVERPDGSNFTLKIRSTKLEDSAMYFCASSKDRVGGQPQHFGDGTRLSIL.

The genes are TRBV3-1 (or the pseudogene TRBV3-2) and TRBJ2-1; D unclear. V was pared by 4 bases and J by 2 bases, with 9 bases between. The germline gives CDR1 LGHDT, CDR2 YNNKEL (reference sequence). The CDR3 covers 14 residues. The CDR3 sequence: CASSPLRAYNEQFF. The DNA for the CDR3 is TGTGCCAGCAGCCCGCTACGGGCCTACAATGAGCAGTTCTTC.

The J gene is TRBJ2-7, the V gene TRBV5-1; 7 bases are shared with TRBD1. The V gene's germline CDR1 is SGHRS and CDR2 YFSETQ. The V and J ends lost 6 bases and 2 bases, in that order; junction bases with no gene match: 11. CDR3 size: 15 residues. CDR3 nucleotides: TGCGCCAGCAAGGCAGGGGGTGATACTACCTACGAGCAGTACTTC. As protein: CASKAGGDTTYEQYF.

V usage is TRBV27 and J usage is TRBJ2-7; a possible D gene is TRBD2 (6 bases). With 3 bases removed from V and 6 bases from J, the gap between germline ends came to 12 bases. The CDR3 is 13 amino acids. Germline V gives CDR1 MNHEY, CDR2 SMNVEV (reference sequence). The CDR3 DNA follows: TGTGCCAGCAGTTTTCGGGGGACGGTCGAGCAGTACTTC. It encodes CASSFRGTVEQYF.

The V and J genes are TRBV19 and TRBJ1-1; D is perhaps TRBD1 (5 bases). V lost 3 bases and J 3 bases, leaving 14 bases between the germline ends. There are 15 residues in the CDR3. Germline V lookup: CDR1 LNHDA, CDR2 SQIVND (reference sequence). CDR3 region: CASSIGARRDTEAFF. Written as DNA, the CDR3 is TGTGCCAGTAGTATTGGAGCTCGCAGGGACACTGAAGCTTTCTTT.

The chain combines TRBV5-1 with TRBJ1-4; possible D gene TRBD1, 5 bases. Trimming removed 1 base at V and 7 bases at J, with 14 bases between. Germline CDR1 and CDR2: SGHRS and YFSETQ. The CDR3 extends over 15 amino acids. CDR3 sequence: CASSLNSGYTEKLFF. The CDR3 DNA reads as TGCGCCAGCAGCTTGAACTCAGGGTATACTGAAAAACTGTTTTTT.

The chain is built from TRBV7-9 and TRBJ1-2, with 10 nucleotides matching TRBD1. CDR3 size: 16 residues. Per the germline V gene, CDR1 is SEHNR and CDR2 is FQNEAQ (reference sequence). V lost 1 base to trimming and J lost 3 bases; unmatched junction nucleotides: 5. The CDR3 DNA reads TGTGCCAGCAGCTTAGGGAGGGACAGGGGTTACTATGGCTACACCTTC. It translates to CASSLGRDRGYYGYTF. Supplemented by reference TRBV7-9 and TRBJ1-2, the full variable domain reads DTGVSQNPRHKITKRGQNVTFRCDPISEHNRLYWYRQTLGQGPEFLTYFQNEAQLEKSRLLSDRFSAERPKGSFSTLEIQRTEQGDSAMYLCASSLGRDRGYYGYTFGSGTRLTVV.

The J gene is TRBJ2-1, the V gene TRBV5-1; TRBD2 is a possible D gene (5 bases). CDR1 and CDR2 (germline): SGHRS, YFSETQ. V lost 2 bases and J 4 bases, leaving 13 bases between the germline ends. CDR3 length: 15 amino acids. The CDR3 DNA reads TGCGCCAGCAGCTTCAACGGGGATACATACAATGAGCAGTTCTTC. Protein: CASSFNGDTYNEQFF. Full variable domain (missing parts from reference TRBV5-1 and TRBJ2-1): KAGVTQTPRYLIKTRGQQVTLSCSPISGHRSVSWYQQTPGQGLQFLFEYFSETQRNKGNFPGRFSGRQFSNSRSEMNVSTLELGDSALYLCASSFNGDTYNEQFFGPGTRLTVL.

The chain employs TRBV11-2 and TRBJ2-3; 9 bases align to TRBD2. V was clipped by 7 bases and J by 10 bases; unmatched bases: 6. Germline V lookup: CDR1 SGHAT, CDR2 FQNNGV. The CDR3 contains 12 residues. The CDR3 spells CASKAGGYSQYF. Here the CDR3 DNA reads TGTGCCAGCAAAGCGGGAGGATATTCGCAGTATTTT.

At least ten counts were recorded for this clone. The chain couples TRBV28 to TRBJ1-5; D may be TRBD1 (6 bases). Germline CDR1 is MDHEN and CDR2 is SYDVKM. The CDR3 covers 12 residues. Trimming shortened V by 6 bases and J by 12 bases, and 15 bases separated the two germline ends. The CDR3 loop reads CASRAGALIQHF. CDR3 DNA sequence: TGTGCCAGCAGGGCGGGGGCGCTGATCCAGCATTTT.

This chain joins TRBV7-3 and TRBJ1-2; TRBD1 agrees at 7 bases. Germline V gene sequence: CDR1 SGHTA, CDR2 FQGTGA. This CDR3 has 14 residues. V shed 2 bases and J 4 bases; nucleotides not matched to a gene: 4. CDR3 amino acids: CASSLSGGSYGYTF. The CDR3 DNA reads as TGTGCCAGCAGCTTATCAGGGGGTAGCTATGGCTACACCTTC.

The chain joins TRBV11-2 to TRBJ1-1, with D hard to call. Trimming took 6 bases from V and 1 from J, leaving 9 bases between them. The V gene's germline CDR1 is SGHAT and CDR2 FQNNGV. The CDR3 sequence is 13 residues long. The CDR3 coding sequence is TGTGCCAGCAGTCGTACACAGAACACTGAAGCTTTCTTT. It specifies CASSRTQNTEAFF.

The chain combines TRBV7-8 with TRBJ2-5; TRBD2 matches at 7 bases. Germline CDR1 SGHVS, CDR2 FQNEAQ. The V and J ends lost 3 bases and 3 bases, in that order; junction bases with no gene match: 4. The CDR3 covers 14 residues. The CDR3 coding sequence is TGTGCCAGCAGCTTCCGGGACTACAAAGAGACCCAGTACTTC. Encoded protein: CASSFRDYKETQYF. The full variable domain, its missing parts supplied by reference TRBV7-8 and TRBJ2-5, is GAGVSQSPRYKVAKRGQDVALRCDPISGHVSLFWYQQALGQGPEFLTYFQNEAQLDKSGLPSDRFFAERPEGSVSTLKIQRTQQEDSAVYLCASSFRDYKETQYFGPGTRLLVL.

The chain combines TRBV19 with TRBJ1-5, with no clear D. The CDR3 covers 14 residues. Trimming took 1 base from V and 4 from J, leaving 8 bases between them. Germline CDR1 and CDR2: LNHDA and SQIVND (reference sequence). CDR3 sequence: CASSIAGGNQPQHF. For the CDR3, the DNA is TGTGCCAGTAGTATAGCGGGCGGGAATCAGCCCCAGCATTTT.